Following are 6 T cell receptor beta chains from one sample sequenced in a study of tumor-infiltrating lymphocytes in primary liver carcinoma. Production of TCR beta cDNA used 500 ng total RNA together with a constant-region primer. Construction of TCR beta libraries relied on three successive nested multiplex PCR rounds employing slightly modified ARM-PCR. TRBV1-TRBV30 forward primers and a C-beta reverse primer were used in the first two PCR rounds, which each ran for around 11 cycles. TCRdb recomputed calls from the multiplex PCR reads with MiXCR, one row per CDR3 protein. The sample lists about 330,000 distinct CDR3 sequences; 65% were seen once. The authors took blood RNA from unsorted whole blood and also extracted germline DNA. Sequencing was carried out using peripheral blood. These receptors originate from a man aged 40-49 years with primary liver carcinoma and hepatitis B virus infection.

This clonotype was observed at least ten times. V and J are TRBV5-1 and TRBJ2-1; tentative D call: TRBD2 (6 bases). Germline V gene data show CDR1 as SGHRS and CDR2 as YFSETQ. This CDR3 has 14 amino acids. The germline V and J ends were trimmed by 6 bases and 7 bases, with 17 bases remaining between them. The CDR3 spells CASTAGGPRNEQFF. In DNA, the CDR3 is TGCGCCAGCACTGCAGGAGGGCCGAGGAATGAGCAGTTCTTC.

Points on this clonotype: The conserved phenylalanine or tryptophan normally closing the CDR3 is absent here, so this likely arose from a read error. The chain joins TRBV11-2 to TRBJ1-5; tentative D call: TRBD1 (5 bases). V shed 0 bases and J shed 5 bases, with 11 bases lying between them. Germline V gene lookup returns CDR1 SGHAT and CDR2 FQNNGV. CDR3 length: 15 amino acids. CDR3 protein: CASSLDGRADQPQHL. CDR3 in DNA: TGTGCCAGCAGCTTAGATGGCAGGGCCGATCAGCCCCAGCATCTT.

The chain joins TRBV6-5 to TRBJ1-1; 11 bases map to TRBD1. V was clipped by 4 bases and J by 0 bases; unmatched bases: 7. Germline V CDR1 and CDR2: MNHEY, SVGAGI. CDR3 length: 17 residues. CDR3 sequence: CASSWTGGPLMNTEAFF. The CDR3, as DNA: TGTGCCAGCAGTTGGACAGGGGGCCCCCTCATGAACACTGAAGCTTTCTTT.

Of note for this clonotype: A junction end diverges from the germline sequence, so it may reflect a read error. The gene calls are TRBV10-2 and TRBJ1-2, with 7 bases matching TRBD1. The CDR3 has 15 amino acids. Germline CDR1 WSHSY, CDR2 SAAADI. The CDR3 nucleotides are TGTGCCAGCGGGGACACAGGGGAGGTTTACTATGACTACACCTTC. Its translation: CASGDTGEVYYDYTF.

About this clonotype: Germline is not matched at one junction end, which may reflect a read error. The gene calls are TRBV12-3 or TRBV12-4 and TRBJ1-1; a weak D match, TRBD1 (5 bases). The CDR3 contains 13 residues. CDR3 sequence reads: CASSRGEGTQAFF. The CDR3 nucleotides read TGTGCCAGTAGTAGAGGGGAAGGCACTCAAGCTTTCTTT.

Regarding this clonotype: A much bigger clone sits one base away, suggesting this may be a read error. This chain connects TRBV6-1 to TRBJ2-3, with 7 positions matching TRBD2. The CDR3 has 17 amino acids. Germline-derived CDR1 and CDR2 are MNHNS and SASEGT. J gave up 2 bases and V 4 bases, and 12 bases lay outside the gene matches. The CDR3 protein is CASSGEKGRGYTDTQYF. CDR3 bases: TGTGCCAGCAGTGGGGAGAAAGGGAGGGGATACACAGATACGCAGTATTTT.